This T cell receptor (beta chain) was captured in a study of T cell responses to AZD1222 COVID-19 vaccine. Only in-frame clones appear in the TCRdb table, and some are missing; sequencing was by immunoSEQ multiplex PCR. Of approximately 90,000 clones in the sample, 90% are singletons; the top ten hold about 8%. CDR1 LGHDT and CDR2 YNNKEL come from the germline V gene (reference sequence). Trimming cost V 0 bases and J 4 bases; bases outside gene matches: 6. The CDR3 has 16 amino acids. The material was peripheral blood, obtained on day 0 of AZD1222 vaccination. The gene calls are TRBV3-1 (or the pseudogene TRBV3-2) and TRBJ2-7, with TRBD2 matching 10 bases. This receptor was obtained from an adult in good health. The CDR3: CASSQDGLAGVYEQYF. The CDR3 bases are TGTGCCAGCAGCCAAGATGGGCTAGCGGGGGTTTACGAGCAGTACTTC.